These 6 T cell receptor beta chains were all obtained from the same sample, sequenced in a study of T cells in localized non-small cell lung cancer. Produced via immunoSEQ multiplex PCR; TCRdb's table is partial and in-frame only. Of about 31,000 clones in the sample, approximately 86% were seen once. The sample was peripheral blood mononuclear cells, taken before any cancer treatment. The receptors derive from a woman between 40 and 69 years old with stage III lung adenocarcinoma.

The table lists this clone with a count of one. This chain joins TRBV7-2 and TRBJ2-1; the match to TRBD1 covers 9 bases. Germline trimming cut 7 bases from V and 4 bases from J; bases unmatched to any gene: 8. CDR1 is SGHTA, CDR2 FQGNSA, per germline. CDR3 length: 15 residues. The CDR3 sequence is CASTATGGEYNEQFF. CDR3 coding DNA: TGTGCCAGCACTGCCACAGGGGGCGAATACAATGAGCAGTTCTTC.

The chain carries TRBV14 and TRBJ1-6; D gene uncertain. CDR3 length: 13 amino acids. V lost 0 bases to trimming and J lost 12 bases, with 9 bases between them. The germline CDR1 and CDR2 sequences are SGHDN and FVKESK. The DNA of the CDR3 is TGTGCCAGCAGCCAAGATTATGGGAGACCCCTCCACTTT. It yields the protein CASSQDYGRPLHF.

The chain couples TRBV7-3 to TRBJ2-1, with a weak D call TRBD2 (5 bases). This CDR3 has 14 amino acids. Deletions cut 2 bases from V and 6 bases from J, with 11 bases between. Germline V lookup: CDR1 SGHTA, CDR2 FQGTGA. CDR3 sequence (DNA): TGTGCCAGCAGCTTAGGAGGCCGGGTCAATGAGCAGTTCTTC. It specifies CASSLGGRVNEQFF.

This clone was observed a single time. The genes are TRBV11-2 and TRBJ2-2, with D tentatively TRBD1 or TRBD2 (5 bases each). Germline-derived CDR1 and CDR2 are SGHAT and FQNNGV. Between the trimmed V and J ends, which lost 5 bases and 7 bases, there was a span of 11 bases. The CDR3 totals 13 residues. The CDR3 spells CASSAWDGGELFF. The CDR3 DNA is TGTGCCAGCAGCGCGTGGGACGGCGGGGAGCTGTTTTTT.

This chain joins TRBV7-2 and TRBJ2-5; the D is unclear. Germline CDR1 is SGHTA and CDR2 is FQGNSA. The CDR3 loop spans 11 amino acids. Trimming pared 5 bases from V and 4 bases from J, leaving 5 bases between. The CDR3 sequence is CASSTLETQYF. The CDR3 DNA reads TGTGCCAGCAGCACCTTAGAGACCCAGTACTTC.

This chain joins TRBV28 and TRBJ1-3; 7 nucleotides agree with TRBD1. V lost 5 bases to trimming and J lost 4 bases; unmatched junction nucleotides: 5. CDR1 and CDR2 from the germline V gene are MDHEN and SYDVKM. The CDR3 is made up of 14 amino acids. CDR3 region: CASSTQGIGNTIYF. The CDR3 DNA follows: TGTGCCAGCAGTACACAGGGGATCGGAAACACCATATATTTT. Based on the CDR3 plus reference TRBV28 and TRBJ1-3, the full variable domain is DVKVTQSSRYLVKRTGEKVFLECVQDMDHENMFWYRQDPGLGLRLIYFSYDVKMKEKGDIPEGYSVSREKKERFSLILESASTNQTSMYLCASSTQGIGNTIYFGEGSWLTVV.